Below are 6 T cell receptor beta chains sequenced from a single sample in a study of T cell clusters in autoimmune cytopenias. One tube held mixed TRB-A and TRB-B primer pools for touch-down PCR. TCRdb re-called the multiplex PCR reads and catalogs CDR3 proteins one per entry, DNA excluded. The sample totals about 6,700 distinct CDR3 sequences. About 37,500 genome equivalents of blood DNA were amplified for TRB. These data are also associated with another study on T cell repertoires in aging, cancer and after chemotherapy.

The source material was peripheral blood. These receptors originate from a human donor in good health.

This clonotype is deemed medium-sized by its frequency. The chain links TRBV27 to TRBJ2-7. CDR1 is MNHEY and CDR2 is SMNVEV in the germline V gene (reference sequence). The CDR3 is 14 residues long. The CDR3 sequence: CASSLYGRPYEQYF.

This clonotype is medium-sized by frequency. This rearrangement joins TRBV11-1 to TRBJ2-7; the D call from TCRdb, TRBD1, cannot be confirmed without DNA. The CDR3 sequence is 14 residues long. Germline V gene sequence: CDR1 SGHAT, CDR2 FQDESV (reference sequence). CDR3 sequence: CASSSDRGFYEQYF.

Its frequency marks this clonotype as medium-sized. The chain is built from TRBV7-2 and TRBJ2-1. The CDR3 contains 15 residues. Germline V gives CDR1 SGHTA, CDR2 FQGNSA. The CDR3 loop is CASSFPGGAYNEQFF.

The rearrangement uses TRBV20-1 and TRBJ1-4. The CDR3 totals 14 residues. CDR1 DFQATT and CDR2 SNEGSKA come from the germline V gene (reference sequence). CDR3 protein: CSAPDRGINEKLFF.

This clonotype ranks as medium-sized (0.01 to 0.1%) in terms of frequency. The rearrangement joins TRBV12-3 or TRBV12-4 to TRBJ2-1. The CDR3 sequence is 14 residues long. The CDR3 reads CASSSGGTHNEQFF.

The chain carries TRBV6-2 or TRBV6-3 and TRBJ2-1; the D call from TCRdb, TRBD1, cannot be confirmed without DNA. This CDR3 region has 17 residues. Germline CDR1 and CDR2: MNHEY and SVGEGT. The CDR3 here is CASSYRRGLRTNNEQFF.